This TCR beta chain was captured by sequencing in a study of shared clonotypes between healthy human individuals. Study conclusions and caveats: Estimated clonotype richness was generally higher in naive than memory subsets.

Division of CD4+ cells produced a CD45RA+ naive subset and a CD45RA-negative memory subset. The assay used deep level. This table comes from immunoSEQ multiplex PCR, and its TCRdb copy is limited to in-frame clones, with some not included. The sample contains 2,500,000 or so clones, under 95% of which appear only once. V shed 2 bases and J 4 bases; nucleotides not matched to a gene: 3. Germline V gives CDR1 MNHNY, CDR2 SVGAGI (reference sequence). The CDR3 is 15 residues long. Points on this clone: The antigen is not known.

The chain joins TRBV6-6 to TRBJ1-3; 9 bases are a match to TRBD1. Sequenced input: naive CD4+ T cells from PBMCs. The sample's subset: CD45RA+ positively selected. The receptor was isolated from a man between 18 and 29 years old in good health. Some clones in this sample may be carry-over from other donors' samples. CDR3 DNA sequence: TGTGCCAGCAGTTACACCGGGACAGGGGGAAACACCATATATTTT. It translates to CASSYTGTGGNTIYF.